A selection of T cell receptor beta chains follows, all from one sample in a study of shared clonotypes between healthy human individuals. Here immunoSEQ multiplex PCR was the method, and the copy in TCRdb shows in-frame clones only, minus some. The table records around 1.9 million clones, 93% of them present only once. Sequencing was performed on naive CD8+ T cells from PBMCs. The receptors stem from a man between 18 and 29 years old in good health. Some clones in this sample may be carry-over from other donors' samples. Each CDR3 is given with its conserved first and last residue. The D gene is left open where the match is weak. The listing skips clone size in some rows; elsewhere it reads once, few, many or a size class.

V	size	D	J	DNA	CDR3
TRBV9	few	NA	TRBJ2-1	TGTGCCAGCAGCGGCTCGGTAAGCTCCTACAATGAGCAGTTCTTC	CASSGSVSSYNEQFF
TRBV5-1	NA	NA	TRBJ2-6	TGCGCCAGCAGCCCACCCTACCGAGAACCTGGGGCCAACGTCCTGACTTTC	CASSPPYREPGANVLTF
TRBV4-1	few	NA	TRBJ1-5	TGCGCCAGCAGCCAATGGGCGGATCAGCCCCAGCATTTT	CASSQWADQPQHF
TRBV7-8	NA	NA	TRBJ1-4	TGTGCCAGCAGCTTATTGAGCTCGAGCAAATCTGGGGAAAAACTGTTTTTT	CASSLLSSSKSGEKLFF
TRBV6-1	NA	NA	TRBJ1-2	TGTGCCAGCAGTGACGGTGTCGGGCGCAACTATGGCTACACCTTC	CASSDGVGRNYGYTF
TRBV2	NA	NA	TRBJ2-7	TGTGCCAGCAGTGAAACTGGGTTCGCTCAATACGAGCAGTACTTC	CASSETGFAQYEQYF
TRBV15	NA	NA	TRBJ2-5	TGTGCCAGCGAGACGGGTGGGAGAGGGTCCGAGACCCAGTACTTC	CASETGGRGSETQYF
TRBV30	NA	TRBD2	TRBJ2-1	TGTGCCTGGACCTGGACTAGCGGGAGTGTAAGTGAGCAGTTCTTC	CAWTWTSGSVSEQFF
TRBV9	NA	TRBD2	TRBJ2-1	TGTGCCAGCAGCGTAGAACTAGCGGGATCCTACAATGAGCAGTTCTTC	CASSVELAGSYNEQFF
TRBV19	once	NA	TRBJ2-1	TGTGCCAGTAGTATAGTCCCTCCCCAAGCGGACTCCTACAATGAGCAGTTCTTC	CASSIVPPQADSYNEQFF
TRBV5-5	NA	NA	TRBJ2-7	TGTGCCAGCAGCTTGGCTCCCCCCTACGAGCAGTACTTC	CASSLAPPYEQYF
TRBV27	NA	NA	TRBJ2-6	TGTGCCAGCAGTTTACGGGGATCTGGGGCCAACGTCCTGACTTTC	CASSLRGSGANVLTF
TRBV11-2	NA	NA	TRBJ1-4	TGTGCCAGCAGCCCCGGAGATACCTCTCGCGGGGAAAAACTGTTTTTT	CASSPGDTSRGEKLFF
TRBV25-1	NA	NA	TRBJ1-4	TGTGCCAGCAGTGATCCGTGGGGGGGGCCGGCAACTAATGAAAAACTGTTTTTT	CASSDPWGGPATNEKLFF
TRBV27	NA	NA	TRBJ2-1	TGTGCCAGCAGTTTCCGCGGACCGGGGAATGAGCAGTTCTTC	CASSFRGPGNEQFF
TRBV10-3	NA	NA	TRBJ2-7	TGTGCCATCAGTGAGTCGAGAACCGCTTCCTACGAGCAGTACTTC	CAISESRTASYEQYF
TRBV4-3	NA	NA	TRBJ2-3	TGCGCCAGCAGCCCCGGGGGGCGGTTGACAGATACGCAGTATTTT	CASSPGGRLTDTQYF
TRBV4-1	NA	TRBD2	TRBJ2-1	TGCGCCAGCAGCCCCTTGACTAGCGGGAGTTACAATGAGCAGTTCTTC	CASSPLTSGSYNEQFF
TRBV5-8	NA	TRBD2	TRBJ2-7	TGTGCCAGCAGCCCGACGAGCGGGACGTACTCCTACGAGCAGTACTTC	CASSPTSGTYSYEQYF
TRBV19	NA	NA	TRBJ1-5	TGTGCCAGTAGTATAGTAAGCCAGCACAATCAGCCCCAGCATTTT	CASSIVSQHNQPQHF
TRBV7-9	NA	NA	TRBJ2-1	TGTGCCAGCAGCTCGTCGGGGGCCGACTACAATGAGCAGTTCTTC	CASSSSGADYNEQFF
TRBV4-2	NA	TRBD2	TRBJ2-1	TGTGCCACCACGACTAGCGGGAGCTCCTACAATGAGCAGTTCTTC	CATTTSGSSYNEQFF
TRBV27	NA	NA	TRBJ2-5	TGTGCCAGCAGTTTGCTCCCCCTTGGGCAGAACCAAGAGACCCAGTACTTC	CASSLLPLGQNQETQYF
TRBV5-1	once	TRBD1	TRBJ2-7	TGCGCCAGCAGCATCGGGACAGGGCCCTTTTGGGAGCAGTACTTC	CASSIGTGPFWEQYF
TRBV9	NA	NA	TRBJ2-1	TGTGCCAGCAGAGACCGACACCACAATGAGCAGTTCTTC	CASRDRHHNEQFF
TRBV14	NA	NA	TRBJ1-2	TGTGCCAGCAGCCAAGACCGGGCTGATGGCTACACCTTC	CASSQDRADGYTF
TRBV28	NA	NA	TRBJ1-3	TGTGCCAGCAATTATCGGGGCCTCCGCTCTGGAAACACCATATATTTT	CASNYRGLRSGNTIYF
TRBV2	NA	TRBD1	TRBJ2-5	TGTGCCAGCAGTGAGGGACAGATGTACCAAGAGACCCAGTACTTC	CASSEGQMYQETQYF
TRBV7-9	NA	NA	TRBJ1-1	TGTGCCAGCAGCCTAGGGAGCACTGAAGCTTTCTTT	CASSLGSTEAFF
TRBV27	few	NA	TRBJ1-3	TGTGCCAGCAGAGATCGAGGGGGGACTGGAAACACCATATATTTT	CASRDRGGTGNTIYF
TRBV4-3	NA	TRBD2	TRBJ2-3	TGCGCCAGCAGCCAAGGGGTCAGCGGGAGCTCTCCAGATACGCAATATTTT	CASSQGVSGSSPDTQYF
TRBV9	NA	NA	TRBJ1-3	TGTGCCAGCAGCGCCGGACGGATCTCTGGAAACACCATATATTTT	CASSAGRISGNTIYF
TRBV4-1	NA	NA	TRBJ2-7	TGCGCCAGCAGCCAAGGAGCGTATTCCTACGAGCAGTACTTC	CASSQGAYSYEQYF
TRBV20-1	NA	NA	TRBJ2-7	TGCAGTGCTGTGGAGCTATGGGAGCAGTACTTC	CSAVELWEQYF
TRBV6-1	NA	NA	TRBJ2-1	TGTGCCAGCAGAGGGTCCCTCTCCTACAATGAGCAGTTCTTC	CASRGSLSYNEQFF
TRBV7-9	NA	NA	TRBJ2-3	TGTGCCAGCAGCATACTACTGGTTTCTAGCACAGATACGCAGTATTTT	CASSILLVSSTDTQYF
TRBV6-6	NA	TRBD2	TRBJ2-7	TGTGCCAGCAGACAACTAGCGGGAGGCCTCTACGAGCAGTACTTC	CASRQLAGGLYEQYF
TRBV7-2	NA	NA	TRBJ1-5	TGTGCCAGCAGAAGAAGATCCTCAGGGGTTAATAGCAATCAGCCCCAGCATTTT	CASRRRSSGVNSNQPQHF
TRBV6-6	once	TRBD2	TRBJ2-7	TGTGCCAGCGGACTAGCGGGAGCGGTCTACGAGCAGTACTTC	CASGLAGAVYEQYF
TRBV5-1	NA	TRBD2	TRBJ2-5	TGCGCCAGCAGCCTGGGGCCTAGCGGGAGTGGTTTGGAGACCCAGTACTTC	CASSLGPSGSGLETQYF
TRBV27	NA	TRBD1	TRBJ2-7	TGTGCCAGCAGTCCCGGGACAGGGATTATTTACGAGCAGTACTTC	CASSPGTGIIYEQYF
TRBV7-3	NA	NA	TRBJ2-3	TGTGCCAGCAGCTACATCGCCAGCGGAGATACGCAGTATTTT	CASSYIASGDTQYF
TRBV6-5	few	TRBD2	TRBJ2-7	TGTGCCAGCAGACCCCTAGCGGGAGTTAGTTACGAGCAGTACTTC	CASRPLAGVSYEQYF
TRBV7-2	NA	TRBD2	TRBJ2-2	TGTGCCAGCAGCGGGCGACTAGCGGGGGTCACCGGGGAGCTGTTTTTT	CASSGRLAGVTGELFF
TRBV7-8	NA	NA	TRBJ1-3	TGTGCCAGCAGCTTACCTCCCTCTGGAAACACCATATATTTT	CASSLPPSGNTIYF
TRBV27	NA	NA	TRBJ2-1	TGTGCCAGCAGTCCAATCGCAGGGTTACCCTACAATGAGCAGTTCTTC	CASSPIAGLPYNEQFF
TRBV6-6	NA	TRBD1	TRBJ1-4	TGTGCCAGCAGTCTGACCGACAGGGCGGGTGAAAAACTGTTTTTT	CASSLTDRAGEKLFF
TRBV27	NA	TRBD2	TRBJ2-3	TGTGCCAGCAGTTTCATACCGGGACTAGCGGGAGAGGCAGATACGCAGTATTTT	CASSFIPGLAGEADTQYF
TRBV7-9	NA	NA	TRBJ2-1	TGTGCCAGCAGCTCGCCTGCCGGGATAGTGAGCAATGAGCAGTTCTTC	CASSSPAGIVSNEQFF
TRBV2	NA	NA	TRBJ2-3	TGTGCCCAGGACCGGGACACAGGCACAGATACGCAGTATTTT	CAQDRDTGTDTQYF
TRBV9	NA	NA	TRBJ2-7	TGTGCCAGCAGCGTAACAGGGACACCTACGTACGAGCAGTACTTC	CASSVTGTPTYEQYF
TRBV29-1	once	TRBD2	TRBJ2-7	TGCAGCGTCGAAACTAGCGGGAGTTACGAGCAGTACTTC	CSVETSGSYEQYF
TRBV9	once	NA	TRBJ2-1	TGTGCCAGCAGCTTCTGGGAAGTAGCGGCCCACAATGAGCAGTTCTTC	CASSFWEVAAHNEQFF
TRBV19	NA	NA	TRBJ1-4	TGTGCCAGTATTCCCACAAGGGATGTGGGAGAAAAACTGTTTTTT	CASIPTRDVGEKLFF